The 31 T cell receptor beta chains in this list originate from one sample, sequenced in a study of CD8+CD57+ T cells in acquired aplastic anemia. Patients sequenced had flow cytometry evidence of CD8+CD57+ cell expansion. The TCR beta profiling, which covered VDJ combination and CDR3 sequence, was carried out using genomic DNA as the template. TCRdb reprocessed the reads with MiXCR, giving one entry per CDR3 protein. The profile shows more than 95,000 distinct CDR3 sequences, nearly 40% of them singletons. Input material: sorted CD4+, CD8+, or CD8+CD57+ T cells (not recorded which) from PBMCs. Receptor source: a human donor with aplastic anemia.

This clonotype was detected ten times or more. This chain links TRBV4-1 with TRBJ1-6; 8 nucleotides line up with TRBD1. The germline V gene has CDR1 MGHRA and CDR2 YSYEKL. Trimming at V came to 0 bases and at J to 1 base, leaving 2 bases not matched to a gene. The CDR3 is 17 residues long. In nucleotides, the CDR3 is TGCGCCAGCAGCCAAGAGAACAGGGGGTCCTATAATTCACCCCTCCACTTT. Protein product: CASSQENRGSYNSPLHF.

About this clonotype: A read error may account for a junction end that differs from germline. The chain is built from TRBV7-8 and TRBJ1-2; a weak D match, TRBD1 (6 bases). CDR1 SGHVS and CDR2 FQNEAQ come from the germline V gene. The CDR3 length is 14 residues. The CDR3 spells CASSQVRTVHGFTF. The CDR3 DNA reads TGTGCCAGCAGCCAAGTGAGGACAGTTCATGGCTTCACCTTC.

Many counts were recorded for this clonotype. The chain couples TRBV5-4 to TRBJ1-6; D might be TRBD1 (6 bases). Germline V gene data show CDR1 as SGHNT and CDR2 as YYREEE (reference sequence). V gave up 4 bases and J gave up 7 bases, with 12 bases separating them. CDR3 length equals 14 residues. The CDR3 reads CASSGQGRNSPLHF. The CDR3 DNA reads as TGTGCCAGCAGCGGTCAGGGGAGGAATTCACCCCTCCACTTT.

CDR3 sequence (DNA): TGTGCCAGCAGTTTAGTTGGGACCTACGAGCAGTACTTC. Protein sequence: CASSLVGTYEQYF. V is TRBV12-3 or TRBV12-4 and J is TRBJ2-1, with D unresolved. TRBJ2-7 matches the DNA end more closely, so the J call is doubtful. The CDR3 length is 13 residues.

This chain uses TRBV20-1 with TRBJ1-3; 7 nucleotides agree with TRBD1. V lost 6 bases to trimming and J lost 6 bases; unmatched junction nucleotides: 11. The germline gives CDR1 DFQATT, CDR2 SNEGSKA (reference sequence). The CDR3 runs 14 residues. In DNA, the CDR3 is TGCAGTGCACCGGTTACAGGGGCGTCAAACACCATATATTTT. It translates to CSAPVTGASNTIYF.

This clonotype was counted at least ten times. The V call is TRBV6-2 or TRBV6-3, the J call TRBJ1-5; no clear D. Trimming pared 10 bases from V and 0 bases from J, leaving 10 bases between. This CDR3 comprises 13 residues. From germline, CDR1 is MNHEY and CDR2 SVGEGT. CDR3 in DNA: TGTGCCACCGGTGTTTTTAGCAATCAGCCCCAGCATTTT. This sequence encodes CATGVFSNQPQHF.

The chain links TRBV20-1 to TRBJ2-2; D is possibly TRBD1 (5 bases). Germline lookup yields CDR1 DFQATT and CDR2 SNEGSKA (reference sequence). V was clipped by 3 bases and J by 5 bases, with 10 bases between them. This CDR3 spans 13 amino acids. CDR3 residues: CSASSRVTGELFF. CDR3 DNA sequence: TGCAGTGCTAGCTCCAGGGTAACCGGGGAGCTGTTTTTT.

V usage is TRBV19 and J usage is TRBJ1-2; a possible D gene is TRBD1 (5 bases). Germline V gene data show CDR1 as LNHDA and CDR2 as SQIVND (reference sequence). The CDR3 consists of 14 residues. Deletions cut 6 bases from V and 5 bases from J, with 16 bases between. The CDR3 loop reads CASRTGVGIYGYTF. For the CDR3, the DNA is TGTGCCAGTAGGACGGGGGTGGGTATATATGGCTACACCTTC.

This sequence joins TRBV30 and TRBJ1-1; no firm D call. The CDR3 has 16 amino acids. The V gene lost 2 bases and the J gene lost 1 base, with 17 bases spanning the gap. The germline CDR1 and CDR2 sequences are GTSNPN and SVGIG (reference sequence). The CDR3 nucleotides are TGTGCCTGGAGTCCCCTAGGCGTACGGGAGAACACTGAAGCTTTCTTT. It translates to CAWSPLGVRENTEAFF.

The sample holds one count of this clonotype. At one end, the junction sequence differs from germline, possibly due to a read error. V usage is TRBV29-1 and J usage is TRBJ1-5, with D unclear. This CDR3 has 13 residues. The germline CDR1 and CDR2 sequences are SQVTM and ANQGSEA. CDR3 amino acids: CSATAGTNQPQNF. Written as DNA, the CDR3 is TGCAGCGCCACTGCGGGTACAAATCAGCCCCAGAATTTT.

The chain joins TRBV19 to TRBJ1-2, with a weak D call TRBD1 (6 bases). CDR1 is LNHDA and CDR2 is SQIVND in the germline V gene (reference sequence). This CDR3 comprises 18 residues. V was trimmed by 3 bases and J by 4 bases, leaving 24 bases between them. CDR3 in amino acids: CASSIMAGDQDLGYGYTF. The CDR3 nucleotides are TGTGCCAGTAGTATCATGGCAGGGGACCAGGACTTGGGCTATGGCTACACCTTC.

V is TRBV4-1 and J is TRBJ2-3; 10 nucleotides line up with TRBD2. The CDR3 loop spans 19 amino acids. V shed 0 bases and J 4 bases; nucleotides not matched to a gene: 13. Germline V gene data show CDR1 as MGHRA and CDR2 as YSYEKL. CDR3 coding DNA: TGCGCCAGCAGCCAAGATGGAGCGGGGGGGCATTATTTATCAGATACGCAGTATTTT. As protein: CASSQDGAGGHYLSDTQYF.

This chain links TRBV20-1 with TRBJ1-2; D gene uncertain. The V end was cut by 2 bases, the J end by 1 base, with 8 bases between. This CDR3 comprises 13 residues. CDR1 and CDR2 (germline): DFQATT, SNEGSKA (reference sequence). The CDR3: CSARPQYNYGYTF. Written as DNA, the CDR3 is TGCAGTGCTAGACCACAGTATAACTATGGCTACACCTTC.

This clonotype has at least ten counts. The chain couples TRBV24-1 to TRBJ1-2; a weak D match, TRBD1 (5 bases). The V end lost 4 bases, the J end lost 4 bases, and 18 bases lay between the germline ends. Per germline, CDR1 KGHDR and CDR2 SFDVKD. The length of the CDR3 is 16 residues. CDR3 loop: CATSEGGRGGTYGYTF. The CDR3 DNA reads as TGTGCCACCAGTGAGGGAGGACGGGGGGGTACCTATGGCTACACCTTC.

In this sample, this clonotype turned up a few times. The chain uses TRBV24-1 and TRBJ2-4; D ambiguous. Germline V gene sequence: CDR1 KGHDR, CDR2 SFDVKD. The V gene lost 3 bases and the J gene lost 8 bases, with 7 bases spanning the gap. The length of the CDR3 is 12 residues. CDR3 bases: TGTGCCACCAGTGATAGTTCGGACATTCAGTACTTC. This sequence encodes CATSDSSDIQYF.

CDR3 region: CASSLVGGAFF. The CDR3 DNA reads TGTGCCAGCAGCTTAGTGGGTGGAGCTTTCTTT. V usage is TRBV7-2 and J usage is TRBJ1-1; D is undetermined. The CDR3 has 11 residues. Trimming stripped 1 base from V and 10 bases from J, with 7 bases between. The germline gives CDR1 SGHTA, CDR2 FQGNSA.

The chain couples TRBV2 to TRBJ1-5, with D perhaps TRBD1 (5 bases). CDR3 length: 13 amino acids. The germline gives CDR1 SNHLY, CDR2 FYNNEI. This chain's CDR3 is CARRREINQPQHF. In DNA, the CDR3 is TGTGCTAGACGCAGGGAGATCAATCAGCCCCAGCATTTT.

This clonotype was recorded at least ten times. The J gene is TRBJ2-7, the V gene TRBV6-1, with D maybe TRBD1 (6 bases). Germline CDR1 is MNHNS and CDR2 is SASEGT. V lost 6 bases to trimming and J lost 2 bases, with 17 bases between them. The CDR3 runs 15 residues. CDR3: CASSTPGHKPYEQYF. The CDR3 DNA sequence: TGTGCCAGCAGCACCCCGGGACACAAGCCCTACGAGCAGTACTTC.

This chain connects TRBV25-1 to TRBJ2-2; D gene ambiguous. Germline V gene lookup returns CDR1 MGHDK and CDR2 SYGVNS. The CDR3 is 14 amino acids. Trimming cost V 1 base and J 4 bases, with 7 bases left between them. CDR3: CASSESWTTGELFF. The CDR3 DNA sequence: TGTGCCAGCAGTGAATCTTGGACCACCGGGGAGCTGTTTTTT.

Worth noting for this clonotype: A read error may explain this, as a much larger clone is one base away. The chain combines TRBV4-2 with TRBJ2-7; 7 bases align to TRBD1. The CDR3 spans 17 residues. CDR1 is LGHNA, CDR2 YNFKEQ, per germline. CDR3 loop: CASSPTILRGPSYEQCF. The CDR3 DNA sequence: TGTGCCAGCAGCCCCACGATTTTGAGGGGGCCTTCCTACGAGCAGTGCTTC.

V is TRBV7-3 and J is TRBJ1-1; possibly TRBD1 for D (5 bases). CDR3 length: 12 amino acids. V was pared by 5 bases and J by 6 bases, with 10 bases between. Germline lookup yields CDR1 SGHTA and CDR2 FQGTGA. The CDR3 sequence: CASSPGGAEAFF. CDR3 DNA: TGTGCCAGCAGCCCCGGGGGAGCTGAAGCTTTCTTT.

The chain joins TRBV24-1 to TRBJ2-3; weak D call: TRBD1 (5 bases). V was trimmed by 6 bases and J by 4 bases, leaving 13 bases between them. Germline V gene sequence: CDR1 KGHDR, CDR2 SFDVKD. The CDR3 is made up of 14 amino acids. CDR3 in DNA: TGTGCCACCAGTCAGGGAACCCCTCCAGATACGCAGTATTTT. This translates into CATSQGTPPDTQYF.

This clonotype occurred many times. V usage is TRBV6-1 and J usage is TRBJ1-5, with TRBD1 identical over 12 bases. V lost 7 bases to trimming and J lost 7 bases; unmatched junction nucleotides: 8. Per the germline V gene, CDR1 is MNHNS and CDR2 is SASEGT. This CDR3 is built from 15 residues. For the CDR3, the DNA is TGTGCCAGCACCCCGGGACAGGGGGCACGGCAGCCCCAGCATTTT. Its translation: CASTPGQGARQPQHF.

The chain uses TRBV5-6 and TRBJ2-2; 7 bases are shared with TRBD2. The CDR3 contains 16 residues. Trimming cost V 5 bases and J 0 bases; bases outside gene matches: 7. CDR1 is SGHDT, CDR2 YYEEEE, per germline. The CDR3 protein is CASSFGAGANTGELFF. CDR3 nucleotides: TGTGCCAGCAGTTTCGGTGCGGGGGCGAACACCGGGGAGCTGTTTTTT.

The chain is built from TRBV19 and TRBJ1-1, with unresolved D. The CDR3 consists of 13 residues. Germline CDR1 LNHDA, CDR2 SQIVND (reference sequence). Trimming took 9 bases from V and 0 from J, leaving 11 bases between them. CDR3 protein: CASSVIMNTEAFF. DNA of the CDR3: TGTGCCAGCAGTGTAATTATGAACACTGAAGCTTTCTTT.

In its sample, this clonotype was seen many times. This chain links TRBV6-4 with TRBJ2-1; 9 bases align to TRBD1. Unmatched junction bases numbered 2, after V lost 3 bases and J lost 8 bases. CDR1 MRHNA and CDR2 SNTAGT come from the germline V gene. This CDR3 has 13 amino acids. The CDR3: CASSEDRGDEQFF. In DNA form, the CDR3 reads TGTGCCAGCAGTGAGGACAGGGGCGATGAGCAGTTCTTC.

CDR3 sequence: CASSVQGNYEQYF. The CDR3 nucleotides read TGCGCCAGCAGTGTCCAGGGGAACTACGAGCAGTACTTC. The chain employs TRBV10-2 and TRBJ2-7, with D possibly being TRBD1 (6 bases). Germline V gene data show CDR1 as WSHSY and CDR2 as SAAADI. Trimming removed 4 bases from V and 3 bases from J, with 10 bases in between. The CDR3 covers 13 residues.

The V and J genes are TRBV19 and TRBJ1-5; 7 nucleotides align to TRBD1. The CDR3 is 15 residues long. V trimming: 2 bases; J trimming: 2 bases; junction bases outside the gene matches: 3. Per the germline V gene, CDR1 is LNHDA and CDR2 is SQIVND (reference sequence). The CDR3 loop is CASSIRTGGNQPQHF. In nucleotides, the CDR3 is TGTGCCAGTAGTATAAGGACAGGCGGCAATCAGCCCCAGCATTTT.

CDR3 loop: CAIRQGENTIYF. The CDR3 DNA reads as TGTGCCATCAGGCAGGGAGAAAACACCATATATTTT. The J gene is TRBJ1-3, the V gene TRBV10-3; TRBD1 might be the D (5 bases). V shed 6 bases and J shed 6 bases, with 9 bases lying between them. Germline V lookup: CDR1 ENHRY, CDR2 SYGVKD. The CDR3 loop spans 12 amino acids.

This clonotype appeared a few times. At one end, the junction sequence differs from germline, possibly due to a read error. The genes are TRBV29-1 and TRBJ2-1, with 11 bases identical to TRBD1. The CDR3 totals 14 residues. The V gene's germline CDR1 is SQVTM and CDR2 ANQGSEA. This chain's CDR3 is CSVEGQGVYNEQFF. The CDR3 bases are TGTAGCGTTGAGGGACAGGGGGTCTACAATGAGCAGTTCTTC.

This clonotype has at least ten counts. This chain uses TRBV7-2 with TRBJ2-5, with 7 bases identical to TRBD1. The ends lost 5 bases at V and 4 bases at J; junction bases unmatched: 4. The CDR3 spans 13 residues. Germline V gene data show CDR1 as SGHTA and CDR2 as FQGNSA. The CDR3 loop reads CASSPNRGETQYF. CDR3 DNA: TGTGCCAGCAGCCCGAACAGGGGAGAGACCCAGTACTTC.